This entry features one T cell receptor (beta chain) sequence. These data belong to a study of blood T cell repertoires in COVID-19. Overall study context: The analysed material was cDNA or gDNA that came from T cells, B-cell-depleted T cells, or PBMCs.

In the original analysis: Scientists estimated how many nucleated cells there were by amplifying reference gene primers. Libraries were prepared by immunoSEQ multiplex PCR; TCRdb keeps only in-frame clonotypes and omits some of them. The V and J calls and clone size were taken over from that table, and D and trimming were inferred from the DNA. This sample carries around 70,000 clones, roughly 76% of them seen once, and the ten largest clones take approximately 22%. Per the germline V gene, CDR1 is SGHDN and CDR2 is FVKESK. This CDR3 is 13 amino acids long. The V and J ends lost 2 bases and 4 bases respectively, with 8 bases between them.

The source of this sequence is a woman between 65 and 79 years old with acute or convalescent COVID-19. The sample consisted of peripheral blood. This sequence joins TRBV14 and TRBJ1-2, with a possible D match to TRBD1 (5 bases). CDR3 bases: TGTGCCAGCAGCCAAAGGGGCGGCTATGGCTACACCTTC. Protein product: CASSQRGGYGYTF. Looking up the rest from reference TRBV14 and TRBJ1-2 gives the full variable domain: EAGVTQFPSHSVIEKGQTVTLRCDPISGHDNLYWYRRVMGKEIKFLLHFVKESKQDESGMPNNRFLAERTGGTYSTLKVQPAELEDSGVYFCASSQRGGYGYTFGSGTRLTVV.